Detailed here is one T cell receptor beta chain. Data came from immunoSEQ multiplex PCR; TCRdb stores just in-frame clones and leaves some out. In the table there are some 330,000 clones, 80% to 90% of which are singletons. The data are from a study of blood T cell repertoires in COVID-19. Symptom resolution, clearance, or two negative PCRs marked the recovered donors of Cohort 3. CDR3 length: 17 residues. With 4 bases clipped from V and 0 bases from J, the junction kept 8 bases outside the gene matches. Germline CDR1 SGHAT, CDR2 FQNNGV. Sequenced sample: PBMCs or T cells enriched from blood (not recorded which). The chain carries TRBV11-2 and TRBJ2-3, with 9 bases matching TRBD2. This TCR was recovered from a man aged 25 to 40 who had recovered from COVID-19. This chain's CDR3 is CASSYGRGGTSTDTQYF. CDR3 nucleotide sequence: TGTGCCAGCAGCTACGGGCGGGGGGGGACTAGCACAGATACGCAGTATTTT.